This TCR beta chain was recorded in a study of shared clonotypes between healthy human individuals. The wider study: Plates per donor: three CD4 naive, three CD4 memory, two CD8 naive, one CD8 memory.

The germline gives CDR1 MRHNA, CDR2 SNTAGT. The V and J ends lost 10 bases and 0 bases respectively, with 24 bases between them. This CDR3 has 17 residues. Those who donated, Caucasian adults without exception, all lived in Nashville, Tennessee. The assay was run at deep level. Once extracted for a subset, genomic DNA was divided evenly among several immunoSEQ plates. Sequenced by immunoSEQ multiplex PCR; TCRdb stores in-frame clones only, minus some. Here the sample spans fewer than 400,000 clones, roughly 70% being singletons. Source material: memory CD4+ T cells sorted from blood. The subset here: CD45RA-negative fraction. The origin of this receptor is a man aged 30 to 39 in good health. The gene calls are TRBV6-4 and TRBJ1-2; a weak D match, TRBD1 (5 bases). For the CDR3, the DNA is TGTGCCACGTACTTCCACAGGAAGCCCCTAGCTAACTATGGCTACACCTTC. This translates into CATYFHRKPLANYGYTF.